Following are 5 T cell receptor beta chains from one sample sequenced in a study of neurological immune-mediated disorders. TCRdb analysed the 5' RACE reads with MiXCR anew, one entry per CDR3 protein. The sample holds 71,000 or so distinct CDR3 sequences, roughly an eighth seen once. Time point: longitudinal time-point 1 (baseline). The sample consisted of PBMCs. These receptors all stem from a female donor with HTLV-1-associated myelopathy (HAM/TSP).

This clonotype was seen many times. The genes are TRBV12-5 and TRBJ2-2; D is unresolved. The CDR3 spans 17 residues. Looked up from germline, CDR1 is LGHNT and CDR2 is FRNRAP. The germline V and J ends were trimmed by 1 base and 2 bases, with 14 bases remaining between them. Here the CDR3 reads CASGLARWTQNTGELFF. CDR3 nucleotides: TGTGCTAGTGGTTTGGCCCGTTGGACCCAAAACACCGGGGAGCTGTTTTTT.

The table lists this clonotype with a few counts. The chain recombines TRBV9 with TRBJ1-1; possible D gene TRBD1, 5 bases. The CDR3 runs to 13 residues. Trimming took 4 bases from V and 0 from J, leaving 7 bases between them. CDR1 SGDLS and CDR2 YYNGEE come from the germline V gene. The CDR3 DNA reads as TGTGCCAGCAGCACACAGGTGAACACTGAAGCTTTCTTT. It yields the protein CASSTQVNTEAFF.

This clonotype was detected only a few times. This rearrangement joins TRBV7-8 to TRBJ1-2; D uncertain. Germline CDR1 is SGHVS and CDR2 is FQNEAQ. V lost 7 bases, J lost 4 bases, and 16 bases lay in between. The CDR3 has 14 amino acids. In nucleotides, the CDR3 is TGTGCCAGCACCGTTCTGAGCCCGTCCTATGGCTACACCTTC. The encoded protein is CASTVLSPSYGYTF.

This clonotype appeared many times. The rearrangement links TRBV29-1 to TRBJ1-5; no definite D call. Trimming removed 7 bases from V and 3 bases from J, with 16 bases in between. Germline CDR1 reads SQVTM; CDR2 reads ANQGSEA. This CDR3 comprises 14 residues. CDR3 DNA: TGCAGCGCCACCGCGGCCGGGGACAATCAGCCCCAGCATTTT. Encoded protein: CSATAAGDNQPQHF.

This clonotype was observed at least ten times. V gene TRBV7-9 combines with J gene TRBJ2-2; TRBD2 is a possible D gene (5 bases). V dropped 5 bases and J dropped 4 bases, with 17 bases sitting between them. This CDR3 is 16 amino acids long. Per germline, CDR1 SEHNR and CDR2 FQNEAQ (reference sequence). In nucleotides, the CDR3 is TGTGCCAGCAGCAAAGATGCGTCCGGGATCACCGGGGAGCTGTTTTTT. Residues: CASSKDASGITGELFF.